The 32 T cell receptor beta chains listed next were all sequenced from one sample in a study of T cell changes during pregnancy in multiple sclerosis. Sequencing was performed with immunoSEQ multiplex PCR; in TCRdb, only in-frame clones are kept and a portion is missing. This repertoire shows fewer than 15,000 clones, approximately 91% found once; its top ten account for about 8.7%. Sequenced material: CD8+ T cells from peripheral blood mononuclear cells, taken in the first trimester of pregnancy. These receptors all stem from a female donor with multiple sclerosis, enrolled in a pregnancy study.

The rearrangement joins TRBV2 to TRBJ2-7; no definite D call. CDR1 SNHLY and CDR2 FYNNEI come from the germline V gene. The V end lost 3 bases, the J end lost 4 bases, and 10 bases lay between the germline ends. This CDR3 spans 13 amino acids. CDR3 residues: CASSDLVHYEQYF. The CDR3, as DNA: TGTGCCAGCAGTGACTTGGTACATTACGAGCAGTACTTC.

The V call is TRBV19, the J call TRBJ1-1, with D tentatively TRBD1 (5 bases). The germline V gene has CDR1 LNHDA and CDR2 SQIVND (reference sequence). Trimming took off 9 bases at V and 1 base at J, with 15 bases between the two ends. The CDR3 covers 14 residues. Here the CDR3 DNA reads TGTGCCAGCCTCGGTGGGGGGGGGAACACTGAAGCTTTCTTT. It specifies CASLGGGGNTEAFF.

This clone has just a few counts. The rearrangement joins TRBV4-3 to TRBJ2-6; D gene unclear. V was shortened by 0 bases and J by 0 bases, with 6 bases between the two germline ends. CDR3 length equals 16 residues. Germline lookup yields CDR1 LGHNA and CDR2 YSLEER. As DNA, the CDR3 is TGCGCCAGCAGCCAAGATGGCAGCTCTGGGGCCAACGTCCTGACTTTC. This translates into CASSQDGSSGANVLTF.

The chain links TRBV19 to TRBJ1-2; D call uncertain. CDR3 length: 15 amino acids. The V end lost 3 bases, the J end lost 7 bases, and 18 bases lay between the germline ends. Looked up from germline, CDR1 is LNHDA and CDR2 is SQIVND (reference sequence). This CDR3 is CASSIPREYWGGYTF. Here the CDR3 DNA reads TGTGCCAGTAGTATTCCCCGGGAGTACTGGGGTGGCTACACCTTC.

This clone turned up a few times. The rearrangement links TRBV13 to TRBJ1-1; D is uncertain. V was shortened by 6 bases and J by 0 bases, with 11 bases between the two germline ends. This CDR3 region has 14 residues. Looked up from germline, CDR1 is PRHDT and CDR2 is FYEKMQ (reference sequence). The CDR3 DNA follows: TGTGCCAGCAGTTTTGCGGGGATGAACACTGAAGCTTTCTTT. This gives the protein CASSFAGMNTEAFF.

V is TRBV2 and J is TRBJ1-6; D might be TRBD1 (5 bases). The V end lost 4 bases, the J end lost 5 bases, and 27 bases lay between the germline ends. Germline CDR1 is SNHLY and CDR2 is FYNNEI. CDR3 length: 20 residues. CDR3 sequence: CASSVAWGREFQRNNSPLHF. The CDR3 nucleotides read TGTGCCAGCAGTGTAGCGTGGGGCAGGGAATTCCAACGAAATAATTCACCCCTCCACTTT.

The rearrangement links TRBV19 to TRBJ2-7, with 7 bases lining up with TRBD1. Germline V gives CDR1 LNHDA, CDR2 SQIVND (reference sequence). V trimming: 0 bases; J trimming: 4 bases; junction bases outside the gene matches: 6. CDR3 length: 15 residues. Here the CDR3 reads CASSIDLETGYEQYF. CDR3 nucleotides: TGTGCCAGTAGTATAGATCTCGAGACAGGGTACGAGCAGTACTTC.

J is TRBJ2-2 and V is TRBV6-4, with D perhaps matching TRBD2 (5 bases). Germline lookup yields CDR1 MRHNA and CDR2 SNTAGT. V was clipped by 4 bases and J by 0 bases, with 9 bases between them. This CDR3 has 15 amino acids. CDR3 residues: CASSASGSNTGELFF. The CDR3 DNA reads TGTGCCAGCAGTGCAAGCGGATCGAACACCGGGGAGCTGTTTTTT.

The V gene is TRBV4-1, the J gene TRBJ2-2, with D possibly TRBD1 on 5 matching bases. This CDR3 is 14 amino acids long. Per germline, CDR1 MGHRA and CDR2 YSYEKL. Trimming removed 0 bases at V and 5 bases at J, with 7 bases between. CDR3: CASSQDRATGELFF. For the CDR3, the DNA is TGCGCCAGCAGCCAAGACAGGGCTACCGGGGAGCTGTTTTTT.

This clone was counted once. The gene calls are TRBV2 and TRBJ1-5; D unresolved. The CDR3 covers 18 residues. The V end lost 0 bases, the J end lost 7 bases, and 22 bases lay between the germline ends. Germline CDR1 is SNHLY and CDR2 is FYNNEI. The CDR3 nucleotides are TGTGCCAGCAGTGAAGCCCTTGGCCCACTAATGGGAGGCCAGCCCCAGCATTTT. Its translation is CASSEALGPLMGGQPQHF. Full variable domain (rest looked up from reference TRBV2 and TRBJ1-5): EPEVTQTPSHQVTQMGQEVILRCVPISNHLYFYWYRQILGQKVEFLVSFYNNEISEKSEIFDDQFSVERPDGSNFTLKIRSTKLEDSAMYFCASSEALGPLMGGQPQHFGDGTRLSIL.

The chain carries TRBV6-5 and TRBJ2-7; D possibly corresponds to TRBD1 (6 bases). V lost 0 bases and J 0 bases, leaving 12 bases between the germline ends. Per germline, CDR1 MNHEY and CDR2 SVGAGI. This CDR3 comprises 16 residues. CDR3 sequence reads: CASSYSSGHNSYEQYF. The CDR3 nucleotides are TGTGCCAGCAGTTACTCCTCGGGACACAACTCCTACGAGCAGTACTTC.

This clone has just one count. V and J are TRBV2 and TRBJ2-3; 14 bases match TRBD2. V lost 6 bases to trimming and J lost 6 bases; unmatched junction nucleotides: 11. The CDR3 loop spans 17 amino acids. The V gene's germline CDR1 is SNHLY and CDR2 FYNNEI. The chain's CDR3 is CASRMTSGGALADTQYF. The CDR3 DNA sequence: TGTGCCAGCAGAATGACTAGCGGGGGGGCCTTGGCGGATACGCAGTATTTT.

The table lists this clone with a few counts. The chain uses TRBV28 and TRBJ1-5; the D gene is possibly TRBD1 (5 bases). V was trimmed by 2 bases and J by 0 bases, leaving 26 bases between them. The CDR3 length is 21 residues. Germline V gives CDR1 MDHEN, CDR2 SYDVKM. The CDR3 nucleotides are TGTGCCAGCAGTTTAGTAGCCCTTGCAGGGTGGGGCAGATATAGCAATCAGCCCCAGCATTTT. It translates to CASSLVALAGWGRYSNQPQHF.

The rearrangement uses TRBV14 and TRBJ2-3, with TRBD1 identical over 7 bases. Germline loops: CDR1 SGHDN, CDR2 FVKESK. V lost 4 bases and J lost 4; bases outside the gene matches: 5. The CDR3 sequence is 14 residues long. For the CDR3, the DNA is TGTGCCAGCAGCCCCCATGACAGGGCAGATACGCAGTATTTT. The encoded protein is CASSPHDRADTQYF.

V is TRBV9 and J is TRBJ2-3; D is possibly TRBD1 (6 bases). The ends were cut back, 1 base at V and 2 bases at J, with 11 bases in the middle. The CDR3 is 15 residues long. Germline loops: CDR1 SGDLS, CDR2 YYNGEE. In DNA form, the CDR3 reads TGTGCCAGCAGCGTATACCGGGACAACACAGATACGCAGTATTTT. Its translation: CASSVYRDNTDTQYF. Full variable domain (remainder filled in from reference TRBV9 and TRBJ2-3): DSGVTQTPKHLITATGQRVTLRCSPRSGDLSVYWYQQSLDQGLQFLIQYYNGEERAKGNILERFSAQQFPDLHSELNLSSLELGDSALYFCASSVYRDNTDTQYFGPGTRLTVL.

The rearrangement links TRBV7-8 to TRBJ1-2; D call uncertain. The CDR3 consists of 15 residues. Germline V gene sequence: CDR1 SGHVS, CDR2 FQNEAQ. V dropped 1 base and J dropped 1 base, with 10 bases sitting between them. The CDR3 reads CASSLESGYNYGYTF. CDR3 in DNA: TGTGCCAGCAGCTTAGAGTCAGGATATAACTATGGCTACACCTTC.

The V call is TRBV9, the J call TRBJ2-3; 10 bases are a match to TRBD2. V shed 4 bases, J shed 5 bases, and the junction held 10 bases outside the gene matches. CDR1 is SGDLS and CDR2 is YYNGEE in the germline V gene. The CDR3 covers 16 residues. The CDR3: CASSPRAGGLLDTQYF. The CDR3 nucleotides read TGTGCCAGCAGCCCCAGAGCGGGGGGGCTTTTAGATACGCAGTATTTT.

The chain couples TRBV7-6 to TRBJ2-1, with 9 bases matching TRBD2. Germline CDR1 is SGHVS and CDR2 is FNYEAQ. V gave up 4 bases and J gave up 1 base; unmatched junction bases: 5. This CDR3 is 16 amino acids long. The CDR3 reads CASSWTTSGSYNEQFF. CDR3 nucleotide sequence: TGTGCCAGCAGCTGGACGACTAGCGGTTCCTACAATGAGCAGTTCTTC.

The chain uses TRBV6-5 and TRBJ2-1; 9 bases match TRBD2. V lost 2 bases, J lost 10 bases, and 6 bases stayed unmatched. Germline V lookup: CDR1 MNHEY, CDR2 SVGAGI. This CDR3 region has 14 residues. CDR3 DNA sequence: TGTGCCAGCAGTTACGCGGGGGGGCCTGAAGAGCAGTTCTTC. Its protein is CASSYAGGPEEQFF.

The gene calls are TRBV7-3 and TRBJ2-7; 7 nucleotides match TRBD2. The CDR3 spans 14 residues. Trimming took 5 bases from V and 5 from J; bases not matched to a gene: 9. In germline, CDR1 is SGHTA, CDR2 FQGTGA. CDR3 nucleotides: TGTGCCAGCAGCCCCGGGGGAGGGTGGGACGAGCAGTACTTC. Translating it yields CASSPGGGWDEQYF.

The V gene is TRBV5-4, the J gene TRBJ2-7; 7 bases fit TRBD1. The J segment lost 0 bases and the V segment lost 9 bases, leaving 15 bases of the junction unmatched. The germline V gene encodes CDR1 SGHNT and CDR2 YYREEE (reference sequence). The CDR3 has 16 amino acids. The CDR3 loop reads CATLTVQGDYSYEQYF. The CDR3 DNA follows: TGTGCCACTCTAACGGTTCAGGGGGATTACTCCTACGAGCAGTACTTC.

V is TRBV7-2 and J is TRBJ1-1, with D possibly being TRBD1 (6 bases). The CDR3 contains 16 residues. Germline assignment: CDR1 SGHTA and CDR2 FQGNSA. V lost 0 bases and J lost 3, with 14 bases in between. CDR3 in amino acids: CASSLAREGVDTEAFF. The CDR3 DNA reads TGTGCCAGCAGCTTAGCGCGGGAGGGGGTGGACACTGAAGCTTTCTTT.

The chain is built from TRBV4-3 and TRBJ2-3; weak D call: TRBD1 (5 bases). V was cut by 1 base and J by 10 bases, with 12 bases left in between. Germline loops: CDR1 LGHNA, CDR2 YSLEER. This CDR3 has 13 amino acids. CDR3 amino acids: CASSQGSGWAQYF. The CDR3 nucleotides read TGCGCCAGCAGCCAAGGGTCAGGGTGGGCGCAGTATTTT.

The V and J genes are TRBV30 and TRBJ1-2; D is unclear. The CDR3 runs 11 residues. CDR1 GTSNPN and CDR2 SVGIG come from the germline V gene (reference sequence). V lost 3 bases and J 8 bases, leaving 10 bases between the germline ends. The CDR3 spells CAWSAGLGYTF. The CDR3 DNA reads as TGTGCCTGGAGCGCGGGGTTGGGCTACACCTTC.

The J gene is TRBJ2-1, the V gene TRBV5-1; the match to TRBD1 covers 11 bases. Germline CDR1 is SGHRS and CDR2 is YFSETQ. The trim removed 4 bases at V and 2 bases at J, leaving 2 bases unmatched. The CDR3 length is 15 residues. The CDR3 coding sequence is TGCGCCAGCAGCCCGGGACAGGGGGCCTACAATGAGCAGTTCTTC. It encodes CASSPGQGAYNEQFF.

V gene TRBV7-8 combines with J gene TRBJ1-5; 10 bases fit TRBD1. Germline V CDR1 and CDR2: SGHVS, FQNEAQ. The CDR3 runs 18 residues. J gave up 5 bases and V 5 bases, and 15 bases lay outside the gene matches. The CDR3 nucleotides read TGTGCCAGCAGCCAAAAGGGGCCCGGGACAGGGGACGATCAGCCCCAGCATTTT. Translated, it gives CASSQKGPGTGDDQPQHF.

The chain couples TRBV11-2 to TRBJ2-1; 8 bases agree with TRBD1. Germline V gene data show CDR1 as SGHAT and CDR2 as FQNNGV. There are 17 residues in the CDR3. V trimming: 1 base; J trimming: 4 bases; junction bases outside the gene matches: 9. This CDR3 is CASSLAPTGVRYNEQFF. The DNA for the CDR3 is TGTGCCAGCAGCTTAGCCCCGACAGGGGTCCGTTACAATGAGCAGTTCTTC.

Turning to this clone: This may be a read error, as it is one base from a much larger clone. Additional DNA sequences in this sample encode the identical CDR3. The chain uses TRBV6-4 and TRBJ2-3; 7 bases fit TRBD2. Germline values: CDR1 MRHNA, CDR2 SNTAGT. The CDR3 runs 15 residues. V was clipped by 0 bases and J by 1 base; unmatched bases: 1. Here the CDR3 reads CASSDSSGGTDTQYF. The CDR3 region has the DNA TGTGCCAGCAGTGACTCAAGCGGGGGCACAGATACGCAGTATTTT.

Turning to this clone: The identical CDR3 is also encoded by other nucleotide sequences in the sample. This chain connects TRBV6-1 to TRBJ2-3; 9 bases map to TRBD1. CDR1 MNHNS and CDR2 SASEGT come from the germline V gene. V dropped 1 base and J dropped 4; count of bases not matched to a gene: 0. CDR3 length: 14 amino acids. In DNA form, the CDR3 reads TGTGCCAGCAGTGAAGGACAGGGGGCAGATACGCAGTATTTT. The encoded protein is CASSEGQGADTQYF.

The rearrangement uses TRBV10-3 and TRBJ1-3; D might be TRBD1 (5 bases). The V and J ends lost 10 bases and 2 bases respectively, with 15 bases between them. This CDR3 comprises 14 residues. CDR1 and CDR2 (germline): ENHRY, SYGVKD. The CDR3 DNA is TGTGCCACTCTAACGGGGGGGGCTGGAAACACCATATATTTT. Its translation is CATLTGGAGNTIYF.

This clone was picked up one time. The genes are TRBV6-5 and TRBJ1-2; 9 nucleotides agree with TRBD1. Trimming removed 9 bases from V and 7 bases from J; junction bases left unmatched: 3. CDR3 length equals 11 residues. Per germline, CDR1 MNHEY and CDR2 SVGAGI. Here the CDR3 DNA reads TGTGCCAGTACAGGGGGCCGTGGCTACACCTTC. Protein product: CASTGGRGYTF.

V and J are TRBV7-8 and TRBJ2-7, with TRBD1 matching over 8 bases. CDR1 and CDR2 (germline): SGHVS, FQNEAQ. The CDR3 is 13 residues long. The J segment lost 4 bases and the V segment lost 2 bases, leaving 1 base of the junction unmatched. CDR3 nucleotide sequence: TGTGCCAGCAGCTTAAACAGGGGGTACGAGCAGTACTTC. It specifies CASSLNRGYEQYF.